This entry lists 7 T cell receptor beta chains sequenced from one sample in a study of T cell responses to AZD1222 COVID-19 vaccine. TCRdb's table, derived via immunoSEQ multiplex PCR, lists solely in-frame clones and lacks some. Counted here are approximately 88,000 clones, about nine tenths occurring once; the ten biggest clones make up 5% to 5.5%. The material sequenced was peripheral blood, taken 28 days after the second AZD1222 dose. These TCRs come from an adult who received the AZD1222 COVID-19 vaccine.

V usage is TRBV6-5 and J usage is TRBJ1-2, with a tentative D call TRBD1 (6 bases). This CDR3 has 15 amino acids. Trimming took 4 bases from V and 6 from J, leaving 18 bases between them. The germline V gene encodes CDR1 MNHEY and CDR2 SVGAGI. In DNA, the CDR3 is TGTGCCAGCAGTTCAACCCCCACAGGGAGGAATGGCTACACCTTC. Translated, it gives CASSSTPTGRNGYTF.

The J gene is TRBJ1-1, the V gene TRBV7-9; D perhaps matches TRBD1 (6 bases). Germline V gene data show CDR1 as SEHNR and CDR2 as FQNEAQ (reference sequence). CDR3 length: 11 amino acids. Trimming took off 6 bases at V and 12 bases at J, with 14 bases between the two ends. As DNA, the CDR3 is TGTGCCAGCAGTCAAAGGGGGGGGACTTTCTTT. This encodes CASSQRGGTFF.

The genes are TRBV27 and TRBJ1-2; D remains ambiguous. Germline loops: CDR1 MNHEY, CDR2 SMNVEV (reference sequence). This CDR3 spans 9 amino acids. V dropped 7 bases and J dropped 8 bases, with 5 bases sitting between them. The CDR3 region is CASTNGYTF. The CDR3 DNA follows: TGTGCCAGCACTAACGGCTACACCTTC.

The gene calls are TRBV30 and TRBJ2-7, with D perhaps TRBD1 (5 bases). The CDR3 has 13 amino acids. Germline lookup yields CDR1 GTSNPN and CDR2 SVGIG (reference sequence). V was cut by 2 bases and J by 2 bases, with 10 bases left in between. CDR3 DNA sequence: TGTGCCTGGAGTCCAAGCAGGGCCTACGAGCAGTACTTC. It is translated as CAWSPSRAYEQYF.

CDR3 region: CASSSRPGVFYNSPLHF. The CDR3 DNA sequence: TGTGCCAGCAGTTCCCGTCCTGGGGTCTTTTATAATTCACCCCTCCACTTT. The chain links TRBV28 to TRBJ1-6; no clear D. Deletions cut 4 bases from V and 4 bases from J, with 17 bases between. The CDR3 extends over 17 amino acids. Germline values: CDR1 MDHEN, CDR2 SYDVKM.

The V call is TRBV10-2, the J call TRBJ1-4, with D uncertain. V gave up 1 base and J gave up 1 base, with 4 bases separating them. CDR3 length: 14 residues. Per the germline V gene, CDR1 is WSHSY and CDR2 is SAAADI. The CDR3: CASSEWVTNEKLFF. The CDR3 DNA reads as TGCGCCAGCAGTGAGTGGGTAACTAATGAAAAACTGTTTTTT.

The chain links TRBV10-1 to TRBJ2-2; D gene unclear. V lost 2 bases, J lost 3 bases, and 4 bases lay in between. This CDR3 spans 13 amino acids. Germline lookup yields CDR1 WNHNN and CDR2 SYGVQD (reference sequence). CDR3 bases: TGCGCCAGCAGTGAGCAGGACACCGGGGAGCTGTTTTTT. This gives the protein CASSEQDTGELFF.